These 21 T cell receptor beta chains were sequenced from one sample in a study of blood T cell repertoires in COVID-19. The method was immunoSEQ multiplex PCR; TCRdb's version includes in-frame clones alone and lacks a portion of them. The sample shows over 250,000 clones, over 80% of them seen only once. The sample was peripheral blood. The receptors were sampled from a woman aged 70-85 years with COVID-19, enrolled during active disease.

The chain joins TRBV19 to TRBJ1-4; no definite D call. V was pared by 3 bases and J by 3 bases, with 11 bases between. Germline V gene lookup returns CDR1 LNHDA and CDR2 SQIVND (reference sequence). The length of the CDR3 is 15 residues. The CDR3 loop is CASSIRRYPNEKLFF. The CDR3, as DNA: TGTGCCAGTAGTATCAGGCGATACCCTAATGAAAAACTGTTTTTT.

The chain uses TRBV19 and TRBJ2-7; D is possibly TRBD2 (6 bases). This CDR3 spans 15 amino acids. CDR1 LNHDA and CDR2 SQIVND come from the germline V gene (reference sequence). Trimming shortened V by 7 bases and J by 5 bases, and 21 bases separated the two germline ends. DNA of the CDR3: TGTGCCAGTACCCCCGTTGGAGGGACCCACGACGAGCAGTACTTC. This translates into CASTPVGGTHDEQYF.

The CDR3 here is CASSLFGTGNTEAFF. The CDR3 coding sequence is TGTGCCAGCAGCTTGTTTGGGACAGGGAACACTGAAGCTTTCTTT. V and J are TRBV5-4 and TRBJ1-1, with TRBD1 matching over 8 bases. V lost 1 base to trimming and J lost 1 base; unmatched junction nucleotides: 3. CDR1 is SGHNT and CDR2 is YYREEE in the germline V gene (reference sequence). The CDR3 is 15 amino acids.

The gene calls are TRBV6-5 and TRBJ1-4; no reliable D call. From germline, CDR1 is MNHEY and CDR2 SVGAGI. V shed 9 bases and J shed 0 bases, with 14 bases lying between them. There are 15 residues in the CDR3. CDR3 sequence: CASALVGATNEKLFF. CDR3 sequence (DNA): TGTGCCAGTGCCCTCGTCGGGGCAACTAATGAAAAACTGTTTTTT.

The rearrangement uses TRBV24-1 and TRBJ1-1; D is unclear. The CDR3 loop spans 12 amino acids. Trimming cost V 6 bases and J 5 bases, with 9 bases left between them. CDR1 and CDR2 from the germline V gene are KGHDR and SFDVKD. CDR3 region: CATSSSGTEAFF. Written as DNA, the CDR3 is TGTGCCACCAGTAGTTCGGGGACTGAAGCTTTCTTT.

The V gene is TRBV12-1, the J gene TRBJ2-3; TRBD2, as called in the table, went unchecked against the DNA. TRBV12-1 is reported as a pseudogene. The CDR3 length is 17 residues. This CDR3 is CASSFTSGRPSTDTQYF. Here the CDR3 DNA reads TGTGCCAGCAGCTTTACTAGCGGACGACCTAGCACAGATACGCAGTATTTT.

The chain employs TRBV28 and TRBJ1-5, with a possible D match to TRBD1 (5 bases). This CDR3 spans 16 amino acids. Trimming pared 2 bases from V and 0 bases from J, leaving 11 bases between. Germline assignment: CDR1 MDHEN and CDR2 SYDVKM. CDR3: CASSLPSQGSNQPQHF. The CDR3 DNA reads as TGTGCCAGCAGTTTACCCTCTCAGGGTAGCAATCAGCCCCAGCATTTT.

The chain links TRBV5-1 to TRBJ2-5, with TRBD1 matching 9 bases. The CDR3 contains 14 residues. V lost 4 bases, J lost 2 bases, and 3 bases stayed unmatched. Germline loops: CDR1 SGHRS, CDR2 YFSETQ. The CDR3 sequence is CASSGTGRQETQYF. CDR3 in DNA: TGCGCCAGCAGCGGGACAGGGAGGCAAGAGACCCAGTACTTC.

CDR3 amino acids: CASSLGAGADTQYF. The CDR3, as DNA: TGTGCCAGCAGCTTAGGAGCGGGGGCAGATACGCAGTATTTT. This rearrangement joins TRBV7-9 to TRBJ2-3, with 8 positions matching TRBD2. After removal of 1 base from V and 4 bases from J, the junction contained 1 base not matched to a gene. CDR3 length: 14 residues. From germline, CDR1 is SEHNR and CDR2 FQNEAQ (reference sequence).

This rearrangement joins TRBV19 to TRBJ2-3; tentative D call: TRBD1 (5 bases). The length of the CDR3 is 17 residues. V dropped 1 base and J dropped 3 bases, with 17 bases sitting between them. CDR1 is LNHDA and CDR2 is SQIVND in the germline V gene (reference sequence). CDR3 coding DNA: TGTGCCAGTAGTATAGCAGTGGCGACAGATAATACAGATACGCAGTATTTT. This translates into CASSIAVATDNTDTQYF.

This sequence joins TRBV4-3 and TRBJ2-3; 12 nucleotides agree with TRBD2. The germline V gene encodes CDR1 LGHNA and CDR2 YSLEER. Trimming removed 3 bases from V and 3 bases from J; junction bases left unmatched: 7. The CDR3 loop spans 17 amino acids. This CDR3 reads CASSQAGTSGFTDTQYF. Written as DNA, the CDR3 is TGCGCCAGCAGCCAGGCCGGGACTAGCGGGTTTACAGATACGCAGTATTTT.

The chain couples TRBV19 to TRBJ1-2; weak D call: TRBD1 (6 bases). Trimming shortened V by 0 bases and J by 4 bases, and 15 bases separated the two germline ends. The CDR3 has 16 residues. The V gene's germline CDR1 is LNHDA and CDR2 SQIVND (reference sequence). This chain's CDR3 is CASSIDLAQGVYGYTF. CDR3 bases: TGTGCCAGTAGTATAGATCTTGCACAGGGAGTCTATGGCTACACCTTC.

This clone was detected once. The V gene is TRBV10-3, the J gene TRBJ1-3, with unresolved D. The CDR3 extends over 15 amino acids. Germline V gene data show CDR1 as ENHRY and CDR2 as SYGVKD. With 3 bases removed from V and 4 bases from J, the gap between germline ends came to 13 bases. The CDR3: CAISERRLRGNTIYF. The CDR3 DNA sequence: TGTGCCATCAGTGAACGCCGCCTGAGGGGAAACACCATATATTTT.

The chain is built from TRBV27 and TRBJ2-7; 9 bases match TRBD1. Germline lookup yields CDR1 MNHEY and CDR2 SMNVEV (reference sequence). The V and J ends lost 8 bases and 5 bases, in that order; junction bases with no gene match: 10. This CDR3 contains 14 residues. The CDR3 DNA reads TGTGCCAGCGGACTACAGGGACAGGGTGACGAGCAGTACTTC. Protein sequence: CASGLQGQGDEQYF.

This sequence joins TRBV7-2 and TRBJ2-1; D is perhaps TRBD2 (6 bases). The CDR3 is 14 residues long. Trimming shortened V by 2 bases and J by 7 bases, and 12 bases separated the two germline ends. The germline gives CDR1 SGHTA, CDR2 FQGNSA. The CDR3 DNA is TGTGCCAGCAGCTTAACGGGAGAACGAAATGAGCAGTTCTTC. Protein: CASSLTGERNEQFF.

The chain joins TRBV2 to TRBJ2-5; a possible D gene is TRBD2 (6 bases). The germline V gene encodes CDR1 SNHLY and CDR2 FYNNEI. The ends were cut back, 4 bases at V and 9 bases at J, with 12 bases in the middle. This CDR3 comprises 12 residues. CDR3 DNA: TGTGCCAGCAGTGGGGGGGTTGGGGCCCAGTACTTC. Protein sequence: CASSGGVGAQYF.

The DNA of the CDR3 is TGTGCCAGCAGCTTAAGGCAGGGGTGGGAGACCCAGTACTTC. It translates to CASSLRQGWETQYF. The chain is built from TRBV7-3 and TRBJ2-5; possible D gene TRBD1, 6 bases. From germline, CDR1 is SGHTA and CDR2 FQGTGA. V was pared by 1 base and J by 5 bases, with 11 bases between. The CDR3 runs to 14 residues.

This chain links TRBV15 with TRBJ1-1; a possible D gene is TRBD1 (5 bases). Looked up from germline, CDR1 is LNHNV and CDR2 is YYDKDF (reference sequence). Trimming removed 3 bases at V and 4 bases at J, with 12 bases between. This CDR3 region has 14 residues. This chain's CDR3 is CATSSRAGGTEAFF. The CDR3 DNA follows: TGTGCCACCAGCAGTCGTGCCGGGGGCACTGAAGCTTTCTTT.

This chain uses TRBV3-1 (or the pseudogene TRBV3-2) with TRBJ1-3; unclear D gene. Trimming shortened V by 2 bases and J by 7 bases, and 15 bases separated the two germline ends. The CDR3 runs 15 residues. Germline V gene sequence: CDR1 LGHDT, CDR2 YNNKEL (reference sequence). The CDR3 loop reads CASSQPQAVSNTIYF. The CDR3 coding sequence is TGTGCCAGCAGCCAACCCCAGGCAGTGTCCAACACCATATATTTT.

The rearrangement joins TRBV5-4 to TRBJ2-7; 7 bases are shared with TRBD1. The CDR3 sequence is 16 residues long. Trimming took 0 bases from V and 2 from J; bases not matched to a gene: 8. Germline V CDR1 and CDR2: SGHNT, YYREEE (reference sequence). CDR3 residues: CASSLGTGTAAYEQYF. The CDR3 DNA reads as TGTGCCAGCAGCTTGGGGACCGGGACAGCCGCCTACGAGCAGTACTTC.

This chain links TRBV14 with TRBJ1-2; D unclear. This CDR3 spans 11 amino acids. Per germline, CDR1 SGHDN and CDR2 FVKESK. V was trimmed by 3 bases and J by 14 bases, leaving 13 bases between them. Written as DNA, the CDR3 is TGTGCCAGCAGCCATTCCGGCCCGGGAACCTTC. It yields the protein CASSHSGPGTF.